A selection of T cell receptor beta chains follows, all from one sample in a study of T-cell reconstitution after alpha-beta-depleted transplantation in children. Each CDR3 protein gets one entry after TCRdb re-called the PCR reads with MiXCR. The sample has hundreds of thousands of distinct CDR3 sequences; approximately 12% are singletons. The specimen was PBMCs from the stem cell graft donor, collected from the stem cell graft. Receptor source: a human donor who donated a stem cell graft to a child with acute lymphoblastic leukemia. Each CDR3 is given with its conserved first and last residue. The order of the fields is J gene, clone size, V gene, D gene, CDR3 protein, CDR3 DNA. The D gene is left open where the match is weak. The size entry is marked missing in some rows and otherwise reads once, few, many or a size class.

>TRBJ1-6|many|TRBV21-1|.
CASSKIRRDREFMSYNSPLHF
TGTGCCAGCAGCAAAATCAGGCGGGACAGGGAATTCATGTCCTATAATTCACCCCTCCACTTT
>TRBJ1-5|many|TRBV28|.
CASKIRVGNQPQHF
TGTGCCAGCAAAATCAGGGTGGGTAATCAGCCCCAGCATTTT
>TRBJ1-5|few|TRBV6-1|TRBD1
CASRSTGSNQPQHF
TGTGCCAGCAGGTCGACAGGGAGCAATCAGCCCCAGCATTTT
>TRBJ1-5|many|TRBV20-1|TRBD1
CSARTGTGGRQPQHF
TGCAGTGCTAGAACCGGGACAGGGGGACGTCAGCCCCAGCATTTT
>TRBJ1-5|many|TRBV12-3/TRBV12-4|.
CASRDTRGSNQPQHF
TGTGCCAGCAGGGATACTCGCGGGAGCAATCAGCCCCAGCATTTT
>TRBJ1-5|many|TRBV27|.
CASSVQVDQPQHF
TGTGCCAGCAGCGTCCAAGTGGATCAGCCCCAGCATTTT
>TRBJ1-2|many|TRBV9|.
CASSADRRYTF
TGTGCCAGCAGCGCTGATAGGAGGTACACCTTC
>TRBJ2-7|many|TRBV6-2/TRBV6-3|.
CASSSGTSATYEQYF
TGTGCCAGCAGTTCCGGGACCTCCGCCACCTACGAGCAGTACTTC
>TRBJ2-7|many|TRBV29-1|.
CSVEDPTGDYEQYF
TGCAGCGTGGAGGACCCGACGGGTGACTACGAGCAGTACTTC
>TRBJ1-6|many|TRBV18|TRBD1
CASSPGQGGSPLHF
TGTGCCAGCTCACCGGGACAGGGGGGTTCACCCCTCCACTTT
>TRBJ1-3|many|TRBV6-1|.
CASSETGPSGNTIYF
TGTGCCAGCAGTGAAACGGGGCCCTCTGGAAACACCATATATTTT
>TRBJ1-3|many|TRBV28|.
CASSFRGRIIGNTIYF
TGTGCCAGCAGTTTCAGGGGCCGGATTATTGGAAACACCATATATTTT
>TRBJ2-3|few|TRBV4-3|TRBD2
CASSHPGLAGGLGTDTQYF
TGCGCCAGCAGCCATCCGGGACTAGCGGGGGGGCTCGGGACAGATACGCAGTATTTT
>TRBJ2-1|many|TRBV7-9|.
CASSPSVASWEQFF
TGTGCCAGCAGCCCGTCTGTAGCTTCGTGGGAGCAGTTCTTC
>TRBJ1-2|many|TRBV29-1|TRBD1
CSVGSGTDYGYTF
TGCAGCGTTGGGTCCGGGACAGACTATGGCTACACCTTC
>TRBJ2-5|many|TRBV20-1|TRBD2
CSATLRGLAGLAQYF
TGCAGTGCCACCTTGAGGGGACTAGCGGGGCTGGCCCAGTACTTC
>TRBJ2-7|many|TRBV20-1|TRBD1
CSAPWTGGTYEQYF
TGCAGTGCTCCGTGGACAGGGGGTACCTACGAGCAGTACTTC
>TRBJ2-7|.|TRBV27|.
CASSSGVRYEQYF
TGTGCCAGCAGTTCAGGGGTACGGTACGAGCAGTACTTC
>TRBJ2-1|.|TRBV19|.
CASSFPYNEQFF
TGTGCCAGTAGTTTTCCGTACAATGAGCAGTTCTTC
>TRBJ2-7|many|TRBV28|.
CASSPNRQGTGSYEQYF
TGTGCCAGCAGCCCCAATAGGCAGGGTACGGGTTCCTACGAGCAGTACTTC
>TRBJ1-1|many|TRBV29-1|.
CSVEVGAMNTEAFF
TGCAGCGTTGAAGTCGGCGCTATGAACACTGAAGCTTTCTTT
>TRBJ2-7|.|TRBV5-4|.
CASSTGTSTYEQYF
TGTGCCAGCAGCACAGGGACGTCCACCTACGAGCAGTACTTC
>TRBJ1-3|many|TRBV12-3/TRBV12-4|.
CASSFSGASGNTIYF
TGTGCCAGCAGTTTTTCAGGGGCCTCTGGAAACACCATATATTTT
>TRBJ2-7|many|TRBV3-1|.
CASSQMGAAYEQYF
TGTGCCAGCAGCCAAATGGGGGCAGCCTACGAGCAGTACTTC
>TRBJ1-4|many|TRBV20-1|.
CSASYRTLPKLFF
TGCAGTGCTAGTTACAGGACCCTCCCGAAACTGTTTTTT
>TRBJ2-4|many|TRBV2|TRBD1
CASSEDGIRTGENIQYF
TGTGCCAGCAGTGAAGACGGTATCCGGACAGGGGAGAACATTCAGTACTTC
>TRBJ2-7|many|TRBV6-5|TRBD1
CASSPNVGTGIMREQYF
TGTGCCAGCAGCCCAAACGTAGGGACAGGGATTATGCGGGAGCAGTACTTC
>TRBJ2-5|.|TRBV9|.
CASSEGETALRETQYF
TGTGCCAGCAGCGAGGGGGAGACGGCGTTGAGAGAGACCCAGTACTTC
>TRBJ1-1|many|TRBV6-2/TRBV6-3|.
CASQEDRTAQSTEAFF
TGTGCCAGCCAAGAAGATCGGACAGCCCAAAGCACTGAAGCTTTCTTT
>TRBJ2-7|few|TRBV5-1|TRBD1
CASSLQGLSYEQYF
TGCGCCAGCAGCTTACAGGGGCTCTCCTACGAGCAGTACTTC
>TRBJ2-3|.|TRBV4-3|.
CASSQEGGGKDTQYF
TGCGCCAGCAGCCAAGAAGGGGGGGGGAAAGATACGCAGTATTTT
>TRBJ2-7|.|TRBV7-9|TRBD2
CASSLPGGDEQYF
TGTGCCAGCAGCTTACCGGGAGGGGACGAGCAGTACTTC
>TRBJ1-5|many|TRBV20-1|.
CSSWGDSNQPQHF
TGCAGTTCCTGGGGGGATAGCAATCAGCCCCAGCATTTT
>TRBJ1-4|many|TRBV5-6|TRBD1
CASSPTGQGLKLFF
TGTGCCAGCAGCCCGACCGGACAGGGCCTCAAACTGTTTTTT
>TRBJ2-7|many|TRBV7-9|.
CASSLNPSYEQYF
TGTGCCAGCAGCTTAAACCCCTCCTACGAGCAGTACTTC
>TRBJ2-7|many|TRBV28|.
CASSFRTVYYEQYF
TGTGCCAGCAGTTTTCGGACGGTTTACTACGAGCAGTACTTC
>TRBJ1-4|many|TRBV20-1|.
CSARANGGTNEKLFF
TGCAGTGCTAGAGCGAATGGGGGAACTAATGAAAAACTGTTTTTT
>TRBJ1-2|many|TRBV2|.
CASSPTVNYGYTF
TGTGCCAGCAGTCCAACGGTAAACTATGGCTACACCTTC
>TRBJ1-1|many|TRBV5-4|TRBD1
CASSFSGTGGTEAFF
TGTGCCAGCAGCTTCTCCGGGACAGGGGGCACTGAAGCTTTCTTT
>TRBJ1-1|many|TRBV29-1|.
CSGGRGNTEAFF
TGCAGCGGTGGACGAGGGAACACTGAAGCTTTCTTT
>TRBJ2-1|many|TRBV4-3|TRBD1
CASSQDGQGSYNEQFF
TGCGCCAGCAGCCAAGATGGACAGGGAAGCTACAATGAGCAGTTCTTC
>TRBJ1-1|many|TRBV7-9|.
CASSGSTEAFF
TGTGCCAGCAGCGGGAGCACTGAAGCTTTCTTT
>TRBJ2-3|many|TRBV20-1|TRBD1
CSARGTGETDTQYF
TGCAGTGCTAGGGGGACAGGGGAAACAGATACGCAGTATTTT
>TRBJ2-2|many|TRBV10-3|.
CAISNTGELFF
TGTGCCATCAGCAACACCGGGGAGCTGTTTTTT
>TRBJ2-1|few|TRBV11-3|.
CASSGVGSEQFF
TGTGCCAGCAGCGGAGTGGGCAGCGAGCAGTTCTTC
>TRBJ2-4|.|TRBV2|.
CASSEERVIQYF
TGTGCCAGCAGTGAGGAACGGGTTATTCAGTACTTC
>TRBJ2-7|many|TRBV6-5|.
CASSYRGSGDEQYF
TGTGCCAGCAGTTACAGGGGTTCGGGTGACGAGCAGTACTTC
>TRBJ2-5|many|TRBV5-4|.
CASSTPLEEPTRGETQYF
TGTGCCAGCAGCACGCCGTTAGAAGAACCCACCCGGGGGGAGACCCAGTACTTC
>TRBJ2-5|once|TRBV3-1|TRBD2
CASSKQPIGREGRETQYF
TGTGCCTCCTCCAAGCAGCCGATAGGCCGGGAGGGCCGTGAGACCCAGTACTTC
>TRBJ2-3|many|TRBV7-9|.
CASSLVNRADTQYF
TGTGCCAGCAGCTTAGTCAACCGAGCAGATACGCAGTATTTT
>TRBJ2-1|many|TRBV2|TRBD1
CAVKTGYNEQFF
TGTGCAGTGAAGACAGGGTACAATGAGCAGTTCTTC
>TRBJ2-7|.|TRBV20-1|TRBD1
CSATTGSYEQYF
TGCAGTGCGACGACAGGGTCCTACGAGCAGTACTTC
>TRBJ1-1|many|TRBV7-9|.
CASSLGTGNPHTEAFF
TGTGCCAGCAGCTTAGGTACAGGGAACCCTCACACTGAAGCTTTCTTT
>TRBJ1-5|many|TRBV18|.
CASSPDSHRNQPQHF
TGTGCCAGCTCGCCGGACAGCCATAGAAATCAGCCCCAGCATTTT
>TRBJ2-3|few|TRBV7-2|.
CASSLRGLHTDTQYF
TGTGCCAGCAGCTTGAGAGGTCTACACACAGATACGCAGTATTTT